The rows below give T cell receptor beta chains drawn from one sample of a study of cytomegalovirus exposure and HLA in healthy donors. Here immunoSEQ multiplex PCR was the method, and the copy in TCRdb shows in-frame clones only, minus some. The table shows about 95,000 clones, with around four fifths occurring only once. The sample was PBMCs. The receptors were sampled from a middle-aged woman in good health and CMV-seronegative. CDR3s include the opening cysteine and the closing phenylalanine or tryptophan. The order of the fields is V gene, J gene, CDR3 protein.

>TRBV7-2|TRBJ2-7
CASSLARGYEQYF
>TRBV14|TRBJ2-2
CASSGFLNSVGTGELFF
>TRBV21-1|TRBJ1-2
CASSKAIPVYGYTF
>TRBV9|TRBJ1-2
CASSREEYGYTF
>TRBV27|TRBJ2-7
CASSLEGRGYEQYF
>TRBV6-5|TRBJ1-2
CASRPDSYGYTF
>TRBV2|TRBJ1-5
CASRSGPGDSNQPQHF
>TRBV7-9|TRBJ1-3
CASSLAGNTIYF
>TRBV4-2|TRBJ1-1
CASSQDAGTEAFF
>TRBV19|TRBJ1-4
CASSTRQGFNEKLFF
>TRBV6-1|TRBJ2-3
CASFFYTQYF
>TRBV6-1|TRBJ2-1
CASSPRQGARNEQFF
>TRBV27|TRBJ1-6
CASSFQQANSPLHF
>TRBV2|TRBJ2-1
CASSGGTSRYNEQFF
>TRBV5-3|TRBJ1-5
CARSLTRVNQPQHF
>TRBV4-2|TRBJ2-1
CASSWEGTGSYNEQFF
>TRBV29-1|TRBJ2-7
CSTRQGTVSEQYF
>TRBV12-2|TRBJ1-1
CASRPLRNTEAFF
>TRBV4-3|TRBJ2-1
CASSQDLPTTGQSSYNEQFF
>TRBV19|TRBJ1-1
CASYRSDSPVNTEAFF
>TRBV4-2|TRBJ1-2
CASSQENTGAYGYTF
>TRBV2|TRBJ1-2
CASSAQGGVANYGYTF
>TRBV7-3|TRBJ1-5
CASSTRKRFEGNQPQHF
>TRBV4-1|TRBJ1-5
CASSQDWTGRHGPQHF